Each of the 7 T cell receptor beta chains below was sequenced from the same sample in a study of metastatic and nonmetastatic thyroid tumors. MiXCR re-clonotyped the PCR reads for TCRdb. Among over 20,000 clones listed, around 21% were seen once. Patients underwent thyroid surgery, and none had received any treatment before it. Sequencing was carried out using blood. The origin of the receptors is a female donor with papillary thyroid cancer or a benign thyroid nodule (not recorded which). Some clones in this sample may be carry-over from other donors' samples.

This clone has at least ten counts. V is TRBV2 and J is TRBJ1-1; D remains ambiguous. With 7 bases removed from V and 0 bases from J, the gap between germline ends came to 9 bases. The CDR3 has 13 residues. The germline CDR1 and CDR2 sequences are SNHLY and FYNNEI. The CDR3 region is CASNMIMNTEAFF. The CDR3 DNA is TGTGCCAGCAATATGATTATGAACACTGAAGCTTTCTTT.

This clone was seen ten or more times. The chain recombines TRBV4-1 with TRBJ2-7, with D unclear. From germline, CDR1 is MGHRA and CDR2 YSYEKL. V dropped 3 bases and J dropped 6 bases, with 9 bases sitting between them. The CDR3 is made up of 12 amino acids. CDR3 residues: CASSHFSGEQYF. The CDR3 DNA follows: TGCGCCAGCAGCCATTTCTCTGGCGAGCAGTACTTC.

This chain uses TRBV20-1 with TRBJ2-1; TRBD2 matches at 14 bases. Trimming took 8 bases from V and 7 from J; bases not matched to a gene: 10. The germline CDR1 and CDR2 sequences are DFQATT and SNEGSKA (reference sequence). The CDR3 has 15 amino acids. The CDR3 here is CSFPRLAGGDNEQFF. The CDR3 DNA reads TGCAGTTTTCCGAGACTAGCGGGAGGGGATAATGAGCAGTTCTTC.

This clone was seen at least ten times. The genes are TRBV7-6 and TRBJ2-3, with D possibly being TRBD1 (7 bases). V was shortened by 11 bases and J by 3 bases, with 9 bases between the two germline ends. CDR1 SGHVS and CDR2 FNYEAQ come from the germline V gene. The CDR3 contains 11 residues. CDR3 loop: CAAGGTDTQYF. CDR3 nucleotides: TGTGCCGCAGGGGGGACAGATACGCAGTATTTT. The full variable domain, in which reference TRBV7-6 and TRBJ2-3 provide the parts outside the CDR3, is GAGVSQSPRYKVTKRGQDVALRCDPISGHVSLYWYRQALGQGPEFLTYFNYEAQQDKSGLPNDRFSAERPEGSISTLTIQRTEQRDSAMYRCAAGGTDTQYFGPGTRLTVL.

In this sample, this clone turned up many times. V usage is TRBV7-8 and J usage is TRBJ1-4; D gene ambiguous. The ends were cut back, 5 bases at V and 0 bases at J, with 7 bases in the middle. This CDR3 contains 14 residues. Germline CDR1 and CDR2: SGHVS and FQNEAQ. CDR3 coding DNA: TGTGCCAGCAGCGGGGAAGCAACTAATGAAAAACTGTTTTTT. Translating it yields CASSGEATNEKLFF.

At least ten counts were recorded for this clone. This sequence joins TRBV9 and TRBJ2-1; 11 bases fit TRBD2. The J segment lost 9 bases and the V segment lost 4 bases, leaving 12 bases of the junction unmatched. The V gene's germline CDR1 is SGDLS and CDR2 YYNGEE. This CDR3 comprises 16 residues. As DNA, the CDR3 is TGTGCCAGCAGCTCACGACTAGCGGGATTTTCGGGTGAGCAGTTCTTC. Protein sequence: CASSSRLAGFSGEQFF.

This clone occurred a few times. V usage is TRBV2 and J usage is TRBJ1-6; no reliable D call. This CDR3 has 14 amino acids. Germline V gene sequence: CDR1 SNHLY, CDR2 FYNNEI. V lost 1 base to trimming and J lost 5 bases, with 6 bases between them. This chain's CDR3 is CASSEETDNSPLHF. Here the CDR3 DNA reads TGTGCCAGCAGTGAAGAAACAGATAATTCACCCCTCCACTTT.